The entry that follows covers one T cell receptor (beta chain) sequence. The data belong to a study of shared T cell receptors in the human thymus. The CDR3 is made up of 15 amino acids. Per germline, CDR1 GTSNPN and CDR2 SVGIG (reference sequence). Losses at the gene ends were 4 bases for V and 4 bases for J; bases not matched to a gene: 9. The protocol was immunoSEQ multiplex PCR, while the TCRdb copy is restricted to in-frame clones and leaves out a portion. Seen here are 700,000 or so clones, 70% to 90% observed once, and the top ten hold 0.008% to 0.011%. This sample was shared with a second study, whose subject was human thymus T cells.

The sample comprised thymocytes. The V call is TRBV30, the J call TRBJ1-4, with 7 bases that match TRBD1. This TCR was recovered from a girl less than two years old with a congenital heart defect. CDR3 nucleotide sequence: TGTGCCTGGAACCCCCCGTGGGACAGTAATGAAAAACTGTTTTTT. Its translation: CAWNPPWDSNEKLFF.